This T cell receptor (beta chain) was obtained from a study of shared clonotypes between healthy human individuals. General study results and limits: Donor clonotype sharing was expected to depend on sequencing depth.

The donors, all of them Caucasian adults, lived in Nashville, Tennessee. Germline values: CDR1 MRHNA, CDR2 SNTAGT. The junction had 6 bases not matched to a gene; V was cut back by 2 bases and J by 7 bases. The CDR3 loop spans 15 amino acids. The protocol was immunoSEQ multiplex PCR, while the TCRdb copy is restricted to in-frame clones and leaves out a portion. The sample shows about 470,000 clones, 79% of them seen only once. As concerns this clone: As yet, its antigen is unknown.

The chain links TRBV6-4 to TRBJ2-1; TRBD2 matches 9 bases. The source material was PBMCs. This clonotype was sampled from a woman between 40 and 50 years old in good health. Some clones in this sample may be carry-over from other donors' samples. The CDR3 bases are TGTGCCAGCAGTGACGGGCCAGCGGGAGGTAATGAGCAGTTCTTC. It encodes CASSDGPAGGNEQFF.